This T cell receptor beta chain was captured by sequencing in a study of blood T cell repertoires in COVID-19. About the study: Donors in Cohort 3 who had recovered were those with two negative PCRs, healthcare professional clearance, or resolution of their symptoms. Some COVID-19 samples were acute and others convalescent; all came from the United States, Italy and Spain. T cells, B-cell-depleted T cells, or PBMCs supplied cDNA or gDNA.

The repertoire was sequenced with immunoSEQ multiplex PCR; TCRdb's copy has only in-frame clones and lacks some. The repertoire includes approximately 170,000 clones, 79% of them detected once, and around a fifth sits in the top ten. In assigning cohorts, the study relied on participant-reported clinical history. Trimming took 5 bases from V and 1 from J; bases not matched to a gene: 13. Germline V gene lookup returns CDR1 KGHSH and CDR2 LQKENI. The CDR3 extends over 20 amino acids. This receptor was taken from a woman in her 70s in a cohort exposed to, infected with or recovered from COVID-19 (not recorded which). Input material: PBMCs or T cells enriched from blood (not recorded which). The chain links TRBV18 to TRBJ2-4; TRBD2 agrees at 14 bases. The CDR3 nucleotides read TGTGCCAGCTCATCAGGCCCGGGACTAGCGGGAGAGGGGGCCAAAAACATTCAGTACTTC. Its protein is CASSSGPGLAGEGAKNIQYF. Supplemented by reference TRBV18 and TRBJ2-4, the full variable domain reads NAGVMQNPRHLVRRRGQEARLRCSPMKGHSHVYWYRQLPEEGLKFMVYLQKENIIDESGMPKERFSAEFPKEGPSILRIQQVVRGDSAAYFCASSSGPGLAGEGAKNIQYFGAGTRLSVL.